Sequencing of this TCR beta chain was carried out in a study of T cells in Graves' hyperthyroidism and ophthalmopathy. Amplified regions were TCR beta CDR3 sequences from RNA transcripts. HTBI primers drove first-round RT-PCR of the TCR CDR3. TCRdb passed the multiplex PCR reads through MiXCR, listing each CDR3 protein once. The sample yields around 300,000 distinct CDR3 sequences, about an eighth seen once. Trimming stripped 5 bases from V and 9 bases from J, with 20 bases between. The CDR3 consists of 14 residues. From germline, CDR1 is LNHNV and CDR2 YYDKDF (reference sequence). This clonotype was seen many times.

The sequencing input was blood. The rearrangement joins TRBV15 to TRBJ2-7; D is perhaps TRBD1 or TRBD2 (6 bases each). This TCR was sampled from a woman aged 25 to 39 with Graves' hyperthyroidism that later progressed to Graves' ophthalmopathy. The CDR3 is CATSLPGGRSAQYF. For the CDR3, the DNA is TGTGCCACCAGCCTTCCCGGGGGCAGGAGTGCGCAGTACTTC.